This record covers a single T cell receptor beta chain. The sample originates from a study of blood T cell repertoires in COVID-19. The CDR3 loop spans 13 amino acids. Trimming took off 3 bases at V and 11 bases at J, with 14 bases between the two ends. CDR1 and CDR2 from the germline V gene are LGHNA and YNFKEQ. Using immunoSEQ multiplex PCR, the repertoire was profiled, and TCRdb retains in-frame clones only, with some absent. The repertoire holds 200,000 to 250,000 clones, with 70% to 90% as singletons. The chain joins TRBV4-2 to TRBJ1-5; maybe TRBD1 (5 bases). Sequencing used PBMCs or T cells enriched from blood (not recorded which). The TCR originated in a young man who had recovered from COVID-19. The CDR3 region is CASSQSRGGSQHF. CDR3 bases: TGTGCCAGCAGCCAGTCCCGGGGGGGGTCCCAGCATTTT.